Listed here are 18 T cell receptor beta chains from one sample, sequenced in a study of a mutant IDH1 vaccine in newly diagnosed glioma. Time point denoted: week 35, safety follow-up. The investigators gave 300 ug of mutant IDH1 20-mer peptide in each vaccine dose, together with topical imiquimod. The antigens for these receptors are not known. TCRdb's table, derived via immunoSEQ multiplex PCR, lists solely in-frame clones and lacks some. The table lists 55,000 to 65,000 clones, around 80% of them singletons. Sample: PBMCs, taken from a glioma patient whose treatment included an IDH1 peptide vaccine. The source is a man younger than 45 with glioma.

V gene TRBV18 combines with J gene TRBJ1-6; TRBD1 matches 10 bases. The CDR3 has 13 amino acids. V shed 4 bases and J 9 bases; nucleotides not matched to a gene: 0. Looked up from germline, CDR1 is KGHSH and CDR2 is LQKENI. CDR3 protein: CASSRDRGSPLHF. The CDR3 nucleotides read TGTGCCAGCTCACGGGACAGGGGTTCACCCCTCCACTTT.

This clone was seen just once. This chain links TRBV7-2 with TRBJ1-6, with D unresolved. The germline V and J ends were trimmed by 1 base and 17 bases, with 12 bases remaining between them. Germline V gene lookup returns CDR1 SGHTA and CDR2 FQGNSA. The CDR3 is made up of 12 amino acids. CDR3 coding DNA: TGTGCCAGCAGCTTAGGGTCGAGGACGGTCCACTTT. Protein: CASSLGSRTVHF.

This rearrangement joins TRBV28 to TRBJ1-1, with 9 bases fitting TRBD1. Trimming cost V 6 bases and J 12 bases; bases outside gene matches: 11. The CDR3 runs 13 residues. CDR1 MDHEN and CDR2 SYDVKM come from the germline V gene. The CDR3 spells CASRGQGEVLTFF. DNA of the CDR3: TGTGCCAGCAGGGGACAGGGTGAGGTGCTAACTTTCTTT.

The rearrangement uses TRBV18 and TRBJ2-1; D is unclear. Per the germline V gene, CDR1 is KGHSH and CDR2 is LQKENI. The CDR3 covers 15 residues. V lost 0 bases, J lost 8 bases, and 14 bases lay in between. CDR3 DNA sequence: TGTGCCAGCTCACCACCGGGTGGAAGGAGTGATGAGCAGTTCTTC. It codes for CASSPPGGRSDEQFF.

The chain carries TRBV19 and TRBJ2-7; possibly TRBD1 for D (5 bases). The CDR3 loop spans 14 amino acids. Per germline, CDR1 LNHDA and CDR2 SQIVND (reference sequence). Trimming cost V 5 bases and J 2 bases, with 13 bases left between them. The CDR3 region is CASSDRSEAYEQYF. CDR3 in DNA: TGTGCCAGTAGTGACAGATCAGAAGCCTACGAGCAGTACTTC.

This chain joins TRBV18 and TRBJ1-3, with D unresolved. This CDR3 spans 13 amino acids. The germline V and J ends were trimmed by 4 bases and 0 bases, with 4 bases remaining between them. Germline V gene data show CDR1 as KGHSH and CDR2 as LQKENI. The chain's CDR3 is CASSLDSGNTIYF. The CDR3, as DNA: TGTGCCAGCTCACTAGACTCTGGAAACACCATATATTTT.

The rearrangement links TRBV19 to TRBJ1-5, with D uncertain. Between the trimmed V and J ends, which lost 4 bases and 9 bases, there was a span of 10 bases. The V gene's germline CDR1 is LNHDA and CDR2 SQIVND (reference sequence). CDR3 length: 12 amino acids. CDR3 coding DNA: TGTGCCAGTAGTACCCCAAGAAGGCCCCAGCATTTT. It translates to CASSTPRRPQHF.

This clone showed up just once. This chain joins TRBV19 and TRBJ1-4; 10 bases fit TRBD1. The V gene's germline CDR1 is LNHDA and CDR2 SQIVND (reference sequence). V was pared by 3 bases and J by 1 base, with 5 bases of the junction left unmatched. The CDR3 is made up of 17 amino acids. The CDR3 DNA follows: TGTGCCAGTAGTATCGGGGGACAGGGGAGAACTAATGAAAAACTGTTTTTT. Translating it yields CASSIGGQGRTNEKLFF. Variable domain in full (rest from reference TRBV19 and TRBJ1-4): DGGITQSPKYLFRKEGQNVTLSCEQNLNHDAMYWYRQDPGQGLRLIYYSQIVNDFQKGDIAEGYSVSREKKESFPLTVTSAQKNPTAFYLCASSIGGQGRTNEKLFFGSGTQLSVL.

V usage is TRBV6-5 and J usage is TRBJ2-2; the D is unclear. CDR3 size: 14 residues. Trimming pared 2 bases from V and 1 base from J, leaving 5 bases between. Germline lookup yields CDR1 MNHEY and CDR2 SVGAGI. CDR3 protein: CASSYNRNTGELFF. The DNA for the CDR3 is TGTGCCAGCAGTTACAACAGGAACACCGGGGAGCTGTTTTTT.

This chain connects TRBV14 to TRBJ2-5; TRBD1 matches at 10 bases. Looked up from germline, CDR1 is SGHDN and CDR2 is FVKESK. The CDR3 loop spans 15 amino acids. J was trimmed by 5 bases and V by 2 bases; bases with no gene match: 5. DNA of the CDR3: TGTGCCAGCAGCCAAACGACAGGGGGCGTTGAGACCCAGTACTTC. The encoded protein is CASSQTTGGVETQYF.

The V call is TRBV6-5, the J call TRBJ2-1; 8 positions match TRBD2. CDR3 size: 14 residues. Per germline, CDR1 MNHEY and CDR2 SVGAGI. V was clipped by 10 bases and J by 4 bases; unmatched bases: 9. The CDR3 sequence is CATSTSADYNEQFF. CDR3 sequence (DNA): TGTGCCACCTCGACTAGCGCAGATTACAATGAGCAGTTCTTC.

The CDR3, as DNA: TGTGCCAGCTATCGAGCCAGGGACCTGGGCGCGCAGTATTTT. Translated, it gives CASYRARDLGAQYF. The V call is TRBV2, the J call TRBJ2-3; D is tentatively TRBD1 or TRBD2 (5 bases each). The length of the CDR3 is 14 residues. Trimming shortened V by 8 bases and J by 10 bases, and 22 bases separated the two germline ends. Germline V gene lookup returns CDR1 SNHLY and CDR2 FYNNEI.

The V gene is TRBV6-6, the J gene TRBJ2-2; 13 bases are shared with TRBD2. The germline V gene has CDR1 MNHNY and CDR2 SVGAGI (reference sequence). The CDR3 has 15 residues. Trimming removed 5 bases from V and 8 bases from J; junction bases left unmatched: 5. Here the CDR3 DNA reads TGTGCCAGCAGTCAAGGGACTAGCGGGGCTGGGGAGCTGTTTTTT. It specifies CASSQGTSGAGELFF.

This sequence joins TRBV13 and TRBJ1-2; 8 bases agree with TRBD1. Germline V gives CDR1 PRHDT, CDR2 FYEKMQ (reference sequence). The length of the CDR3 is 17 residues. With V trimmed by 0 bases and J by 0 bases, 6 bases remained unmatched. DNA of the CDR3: TGTGCCAGCAGCTTAGGCCGAGGACAGGGACCTAACTATGGCTACACCTTC. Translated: CASSLGRGQGPNYGYTF.

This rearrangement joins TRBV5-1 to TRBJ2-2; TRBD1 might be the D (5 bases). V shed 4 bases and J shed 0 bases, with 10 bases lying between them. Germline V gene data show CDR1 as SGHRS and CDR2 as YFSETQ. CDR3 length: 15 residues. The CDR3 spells CASSGALANTGELFF. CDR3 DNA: TGCGCCAGCAGCGGGGCTCTCGCGAACACCGGGGAGCTGTTTTTT. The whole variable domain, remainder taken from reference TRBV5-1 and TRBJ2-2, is KAGVTQTPRYLIKTRGQQVTLSCSPISGHRSVSWYQQTPGQGLQFLFEYFSETQRNKGNFPGRFSGRQFSNSRSEMNVSTLELGDSALYLCASSGALANTGELFFGEGSRLTVL.

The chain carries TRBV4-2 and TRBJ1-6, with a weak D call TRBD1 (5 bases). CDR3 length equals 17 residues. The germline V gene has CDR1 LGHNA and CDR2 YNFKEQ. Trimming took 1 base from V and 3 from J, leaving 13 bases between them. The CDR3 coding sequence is TGTGCCAGCAGCCAAGTAGGGGCAGGGATCTATAATTCACCCCTCCACTTT. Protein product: CASSQVGAGIYNSPLHF.

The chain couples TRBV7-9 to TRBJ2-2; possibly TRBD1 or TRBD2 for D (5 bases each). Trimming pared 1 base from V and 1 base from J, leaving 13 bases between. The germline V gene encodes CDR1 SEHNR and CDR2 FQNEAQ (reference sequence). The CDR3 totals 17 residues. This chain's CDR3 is CASSLVRGPMNTGELFF. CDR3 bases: TGTGCCAGCAGCTTAGTTAGGGGACCGATGAACACCGGGGAGCTGTTTTTT.

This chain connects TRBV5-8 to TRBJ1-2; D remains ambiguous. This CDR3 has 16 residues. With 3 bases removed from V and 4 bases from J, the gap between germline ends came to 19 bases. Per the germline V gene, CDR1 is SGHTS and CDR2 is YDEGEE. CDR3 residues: CASSSIYEPDLYGYTF. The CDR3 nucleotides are TGTGCCAGCAGCTCAATTTACGAGCCCGACCTCTATGGCTACACCTTC.